This entry describes one T cell receptor (beta chain). Its target is unknown. The sample has other DNA sequences that encode this CDR3 too. V lost 0 bases and J lost 2, with 8 bases in between. Germline values: CDR1 SGHRS, CDR2 YFSETQ. CDR3 length: 14 residues. This sample stems from a study of shared clonotypes between healthy human individuals. As for the study in general: The donor pool was made up of a couple of women and a few men aged 18 to 49.

Each subset's genomic DNA was shared equally among a number of immunoSEQ plates. This table comes from immunoSEQ multiplex PCR, and its TCRdb copy is limited to in-frame clones, with some not included. The data show about a million clones, with 60% to 85% seen just once and 0.89% held by the top ten. Study-level points and caveats: Estimated richness was generally greater in naive than memory subsets. Some clonotypes were shared by all four sorted-subset donors, while others were not shared. The non-shared ones had lower generation probabilities than the shared ones.

The sample comprised memory CD4+ T cells from PBMCs. Subset reported: CD45RA-negative fraction. V and J are TRBV5-1 and TRBJ1-2; D not resolved. This sequence was found in a young man in good health. Some clones in this sample may be carry-over from other donors' samples. The CDR3 DNA reads TGCGCCAGCAGCTTGGCCCCCCCAAACTATGGCTACACCTTC. This sequence encodes CASSLAPPNYGYTF.